The 7 T cell receptor beta chains below were found in one sample sequenced in a study of OX40 agonist ivuxolimab in advanced cancers. Sequenced by immunoSEQ multiplex PCR; TCRdb stores in-frame clones only, minus some. The sample holds more than 80,000 clones, less than 95% seen once. Material: CD4+ or CD8+ T cells sorted from blood, obtained in a trial of the OX40 agonist ivuxolimab. These receptor sequences come from an adult with an advanced solid tumor such as melanoma, head and neck, liver or kidney cancer.

The V and J genes are TRBV14 and TRBJ2-3; no definite D call. CDR1 and CDR2 (germline): SGHDN, FVKESK. CDR3 length equals 14 residues. Trimming removed 4 bases at V and 2 bases at J, with 10 bases between. CDR3 protein: CASSPRRFTDTQYF. The CDR3 DNA follows: TGTGCCAGCAGCCCCCGCCGATTCACAGATACGCAGTATTTT.

This chain links TRBV9 with TRBJ2-1, with D perhaps assigned TRBD1 or TRBD2 (6 bases each). The V and J ends lost 0 bases and 7 bases respectively, with 11 bases between them. Germline CDR1 SGDLS, CDR2 YYNGEE. The CDR3 has 14 amino acids. In nucleotides, the CDR3 is TGTGCCAGCAGCGTAGGGGGGGCCGTAAATGAGCAGTTCTTC. This codes for CASSVGGAVNEQFF.

The V and J genes are TRBV11-2 and TRBJ2-1; tentatively, D is TRBD2 (5 bases). Between the trimmed V and J ends, which lost 3 bases and 8 bases, there was a span of 8 bases. This CDR3 is 12 amino acids long. CDR1 and CDR2 (germline): SGHAT, FQNNGV. The CDR3 reads CASSFWEYEQFF. CDR3 bases: TGTGCCAGCAGCTTTTGGGAGTATGAGCAGTTCTTC.

This sequence joins TRBV7-9 and TRBJ1-1; TRBD1 matches 7 bases. Germline values: CDR1 SEHNR, CDR2 FQNEAQ (reference sequence). This CDR3 contains 13 residues. The V gene end was trimmed by 10 bases and the J gene end by 1 base; junction bases not matched to a gene: 6. The CDR3 protein is CATTGQTNTEAFF. The CDR3, as DNA: TGTGCCACCACGGGACAGACGAACACTGAAGCTTTCTTT.

This clone was picked up one time. The chain joins TRBV13 to TRBJ2-5, with TRBD1 as a possible D gene (7 bases). Matching the DNA end better, TRBJ2-7 makes the J call doubtful. CDR1 and CDR2 from the germline V gene are PRHDT and FYEKMQ (reference sequence). CDR3 length: 16 amino acids. The CDR3 is CASSLEAGGFGYEQYF. The CDR3 DNA follows: TGTGCCAGCAGCTTAGAGGCAGGGGGGTTTGGCTACGAGCAGTACTTC.

J is TRBJ2-3 and V is TRBV6-1, with D possibly being TRBD1 or TRBD2 (5 bases each). V lost 2 bases, J lost 10 bases, and 13 bases lay in between. This CDR3 region has 13 residues. Germline-derived CDR1 and CDR2 are MNHNS and SASEGT. This CDR3 is CASSEIGGKAQYF. The CDR3 DNA reads as TGTGCCAGCAGTGAAATTGGGGGAAAGGCGCAGTATTTT.

The V gene is TRBV9, the J gene TRBJ1-5; D remains unclear. The CDR3 is 16 residues long. Trimming cost V 0 bases and J 0 bases, with 10 bases left between them. Looked up from germline, CDR1 is SGDLS and CDR2 is YYNGEE. Written as DNA, the CDR3 is TGTGCCAGCAGCGTAGGGGTCGGGGATAGCAATCAGCCCCAGCATTTT. Protein product: CASSVGVGDSNQPQHF.